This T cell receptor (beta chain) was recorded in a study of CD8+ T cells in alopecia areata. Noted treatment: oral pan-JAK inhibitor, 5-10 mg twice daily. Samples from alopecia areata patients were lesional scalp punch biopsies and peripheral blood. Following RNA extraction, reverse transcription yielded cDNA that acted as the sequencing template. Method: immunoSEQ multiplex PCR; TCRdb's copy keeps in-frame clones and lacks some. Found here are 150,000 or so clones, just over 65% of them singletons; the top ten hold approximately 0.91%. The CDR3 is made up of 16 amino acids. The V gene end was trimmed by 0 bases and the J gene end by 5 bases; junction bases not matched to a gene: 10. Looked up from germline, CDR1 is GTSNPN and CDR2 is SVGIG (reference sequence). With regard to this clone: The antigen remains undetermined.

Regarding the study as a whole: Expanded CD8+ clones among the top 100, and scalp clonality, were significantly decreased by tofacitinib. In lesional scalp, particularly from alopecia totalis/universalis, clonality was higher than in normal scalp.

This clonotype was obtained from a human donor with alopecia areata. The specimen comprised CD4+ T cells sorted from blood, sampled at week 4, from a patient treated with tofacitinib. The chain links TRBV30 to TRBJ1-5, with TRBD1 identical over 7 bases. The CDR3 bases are TGTGCCTGGAGTGTGACTACGACAGGGCCTGATCAGCCCCAGCATTTT. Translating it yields CAWSVTTTGPDQPQHF. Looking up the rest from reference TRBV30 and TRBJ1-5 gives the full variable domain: SQTIHQWPATLVQPVGSPLSLECTVEGTSNPNLYWYRQAAGRGLQLLFYSVGIGQISSEVPQNLSASRPQDRQFILSSKKLLLSDSGFYLCAWSVTTTGPDQPQHFGDGTRLSIL.